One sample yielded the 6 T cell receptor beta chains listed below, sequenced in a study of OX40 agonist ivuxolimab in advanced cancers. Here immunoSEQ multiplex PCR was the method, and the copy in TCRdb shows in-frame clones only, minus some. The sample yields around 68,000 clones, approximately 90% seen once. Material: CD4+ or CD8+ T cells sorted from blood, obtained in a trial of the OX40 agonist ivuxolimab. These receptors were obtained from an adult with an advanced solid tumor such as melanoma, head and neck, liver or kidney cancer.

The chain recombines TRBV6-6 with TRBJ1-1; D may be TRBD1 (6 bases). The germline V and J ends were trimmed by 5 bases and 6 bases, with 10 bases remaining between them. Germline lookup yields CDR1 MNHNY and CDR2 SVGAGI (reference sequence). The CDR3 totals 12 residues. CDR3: CASSKDRSEAFF. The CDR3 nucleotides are TGTGCCAGCAGTAAGGACAGATCTGAAGCTTTCTTT.

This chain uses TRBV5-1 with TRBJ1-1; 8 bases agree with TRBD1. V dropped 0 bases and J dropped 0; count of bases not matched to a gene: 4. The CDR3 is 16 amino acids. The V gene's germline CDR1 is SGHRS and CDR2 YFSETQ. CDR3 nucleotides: TGCGCCAGCAGCTTGGGGACAGGGATAATGAACACTGAAGCTTTCTTT. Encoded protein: CASSLGTGIMNTEAFF.

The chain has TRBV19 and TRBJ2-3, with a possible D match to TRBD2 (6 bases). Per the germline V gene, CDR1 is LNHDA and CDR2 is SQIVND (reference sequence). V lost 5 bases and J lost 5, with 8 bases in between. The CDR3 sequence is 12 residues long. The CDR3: CASSGGVDTQYF. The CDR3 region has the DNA TGTGCCAGTAGTGGAGGGGTAGATACGCAGTATTTT.

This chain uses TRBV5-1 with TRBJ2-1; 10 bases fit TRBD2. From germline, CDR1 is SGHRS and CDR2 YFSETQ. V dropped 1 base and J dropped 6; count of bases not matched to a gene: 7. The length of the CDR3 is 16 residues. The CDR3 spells CASSLNSGRALNEQFF. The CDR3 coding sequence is TGCGCCAGCAGCTTGAACAGCGGGAGGGCCCTCAATGAGCAGTTCTTC.

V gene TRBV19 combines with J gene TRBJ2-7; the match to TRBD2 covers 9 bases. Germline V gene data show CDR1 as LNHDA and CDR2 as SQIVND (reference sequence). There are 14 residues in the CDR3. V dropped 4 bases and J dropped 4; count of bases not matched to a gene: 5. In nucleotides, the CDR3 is TGTGCCAGTAGTAGGCTAGCGGGACGGTACGAGCAGTACTTC. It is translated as CASSRLAGRYEQYF.

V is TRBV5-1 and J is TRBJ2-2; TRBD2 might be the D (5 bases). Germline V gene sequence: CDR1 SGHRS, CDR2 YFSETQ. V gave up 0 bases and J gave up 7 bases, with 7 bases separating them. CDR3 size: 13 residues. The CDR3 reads CASSLAGGGELFF. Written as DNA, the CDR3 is TGCGCCAGCAGCTTGGCCGGAGGCGGGGAGCTGTTTTTT.